A single sample is the source of the 17 T cell receptor beta chains below, sequenced in a study of cytomegalovirus exposure and HLA in healthy donors. It was with 60 Vbeta and 13 Jbeta primers that the PCR ran. This table comes from immunoSEQ multiplex PCR, and its TCRdb copy is limited to in-frame clones, with some not included. The profile shows 57,000 or so clones, around two thirds of them singletons. The sequenced sample was PBMCs. The receptors were gathered from a woman aged 55-69 years in good health and CMV-seropositive.

V usage is TRBV7-9 and J usage is TRBJ2-3; 15 nucleotides agree with TRBD2. CDR1 SEHNR and CDR2 FQNEAQ come from the germline V gene (reference sequence). The CDR3 loop spans 19 amino acids. V trimming: 0 bases; J trimming: 0 bases; junction bases outside the gene matches: 4. The CDR3 DNA follows: TGTGCCAGCAGCTTAGCGTGGACTAGCGGGGGGGCTAGCACAGATACGCAGTATTTT. Protein sequence: CASSLAWTSGGASTDTQYF.

The V call is TRBV6-5, the J call TRBJ2-2, with TRBD2 matching over 10 bases. V shed 4 bases and J 5 bases; nucleotides not matched to a gene: 7. CDR1 is MNHEY, CDR2 SVGAGI, per germline. This CDR3 has 16 residues. This CDR3 reads CASSSPTSGVTGELFF. The CDR3 bases are TGTGCCAGCAGTTCGCCAACTAGCGGGGTTACCGGGGAGCTGTTTTTT.

The rearrangement joins TRBV19 to TRBJ2-7; D is possibly TRBD1 (7 bases). The CDR3 has 15 amino acids. Germline CDR1 LNHDA, CDR2 SQIVND (reference sequence). The V gene lost 6 bases and the J gene lost 4 bases, with 19 bases spanning the gap. DNA of the CDR3: TGTGCCAGTAGCAAGGAGGGGGACAGTTTTTACGAGCAGTACTTC. Translation gives CASSKEGDSFYEQYF.

The J gene is TRBJ2-5, the V gene TRBV7-2; TRBD2 matches at 8 bases. J was trimmed by 5 bases and V by 6 bases; bases with no gene match: 14. CDR3 length equals 16 residues. Germline CDR1 SGHTA, CDR2 FQGNSA. The CDR3 loop is CASRRGIAGPGETQYF. Written as DNA, the CDR3 is TGTGCCAGCAGACGAGGGATAGCGGGGCCGGGGGAGACCCAGTACTTC.

The chain combines TRBV9 with TRBJ2-1, with D possibly being TRBD2 (5 bases). The CDR3 contains 13 residues. The V gene lost 4 bases and the J gene lost 6 bases, with 11 bases spanning the gap. Germline CDR1 is SGDLS and CDR2 is YYNGEE. The CDR3 DNA sequence: TGTGCCAGCAGCCTTAGGACTTTCAATGAGCAGTTCTTC. Translation: CASSLRTFNEQFF.

This clone has only a few counts. The chain couples TRBV7-6 to TRBJ1-2; TRBD1 matches at 8 bases. Germline V gives CDR1 SGHVS, CDR2 FNYEAQ. CDR3 length: 15 residues. Germline trimming cut 5 bases from V and 6 bases from J; bases unmatched to any gene: 11. This CDR3 is CASSPGQAGGNGYTF. In DNA, the CDR3 is TGTGCCAGCAGCCCGGGACAGGCCGGGGGGAATGGCTACACCTTC.

This clone has at least ten counts. This chain links TRBV28 with TRBJ1-1; no clear D. The CDR3 contains 15 residues. CDR1 and CDR2 from the germline V gene are MDHEN and SYDVKM. V was clipped by 4 bases and J by 0 bases, with 12 bases between them. DNA for the CDR3: TGTGCCAGCAGTTATAGAGCGTACCTGAACACTGAAGCTTTCTTT. It encodes CASSYRAYLNTEAFF.

This chain connects TRBV30 to TRBJ2-7; the match to TRBD1 covers 7 bases. The trim removed 1 base at V and 6 bases at J, leaving 15 bases unmatched. Per the germline V gene, CDR1 is GTSNPN and CDR2 is SVGIG (reference sequence). The CDR3 sequence is 16 residues long. CDR3: CAWSAFGQVRFAEQYF. In nucleotides, the CDR3 is TGTGCCTGGAGTGCTTTCGGACAGGTCCGTTTTGCCGAGCAGTACTTC.

This chain connects TRBV11-2 to TRBJ2-2; D is unclear. The germline V gene encodes CDR1 SGHAT and CDR2 FQNNGV. There are 15 residues in the CDR3. V lost 3 bases to trimming and J lost 6 bases, with 14 bases between them. The CDR3 nucleotides read TGTGCCAGCAGCTTGCAGGTGACCCGCCCCGGGGAGCTGTTTTTT. Amino acids: CASSLQVTRPGELFF.

The chain employs TRBV10-3 and TRBJ2-2; a possible D gene is TRBD1 (7 bases). V was pared by 2 bases and J by 0 bases, with 10 bases between. The CDR3 contains 16 residues. In germline, CDR1 is ENHRY, CDR2 SYGVKD. The CDR3 here is CAISERGTANTGELFF. The CDR3, as DNA: TGTGCCATCAGTGAGCGGGGGACAGCGAACACCGGGGAGCTGTTTTTT.

The rearrangement links TRBV2 to TRBJ1-2, with 7 nucleotides matching TRBD1. In germline, CDR1 is SNHLY, CDR2 FYNNEI. V shed 8 bases, J shed 0 bases, and the junction held 6 bases outside the gene matches. This CDR3 is 14 amino acids long. This chain's CDR3 is CASSAQGANYGYTF. Here the CDR3 DNA reads TGTGCCAGCTCAGCCCAGGGGGCTAACTATGGCTACACCTTC.

The chain has TRBV6-1 and TRBJ1-5, with D maybe TRBD1 (5 bases). The CDR3 spans 15 residues. CDR1 and CDR2 (germline): MNHNS, SASEGT. The V end lost 2 bases, the J end lost 7 bases, and 15 bases lay between the germline ends. CDR3 protein: CASSEYFRGIQPQHF. CDR3 nucleotide sequence: TGTGCCAGCAGTGAATATTTTAGGGGAATCCAGCCCCAGCATTTT.

V and J are TRBV7-2 and TRBJ2-1; no definite D call. The CDR3 covers 15 residues. Germline V gene lookup returns CDR1 SGHTA and CDR2 FQGNSA. Trimming left V 2 bases short and J 4 bases short, with 12 bases between. The CDR3, as DNA: TGTGCCAGCAGCTTAACCCCAGAACAATACAATGAGCAGTTCTTC. It yields the protein CASSLTPEQYNEQFF. The variable domain in full, with the rest retrieved from reference TRBV7-2 and TRBJ2-1, is GAGVSQSPSNKVTEKGKDVELRCDPISGHTALYWYRQSLGQGLEFLIYFQGNSAPDKSGLPSDRFSAERTGGSVSTLTIQRTQQEDSAVYLCASSLTPEQYNEQFFGPGTRLTVL.

Only a few counts were recorded for this clone. The same CDR3 is also encoded by other DNA sequences in this sample. The genes are TRBV21-1 and TRBJ1-1; no DNA check was done on the table's D call, TRBD1. TRBV21-1 is listed as a pseudogene. This CDR3 spans 14 amino acids. The CDR3 reads CASSKRGLSTEAFF. The CDR3 DNA reads TGTGCCAGCAGCAAAAGGGGGCTGAGTACTGAAGCTTTCTTT.

The chain has TRBV18 and TRBJ1-6; D is possibly TRBD1 (5 bases). The CDR3 length is 15 residues. The germline V gene encodes CDR1 KGHSH and CDR2 LQKENI. V was pared by 2 bases and J by 6 bases, with 11 bases between. The CDR3: CASSPSREGNSPLHF. In nucleotides, the CDR3 is TGTGCCAGCTCACCAAGCAGGGAAGGTAATTCACCCCTCCACTTT.

The chain carries TRBV7-8 and TRBJ2-7; D call uncertain. CDR1 is SGHVS and CDR2 is FQNEAQ in the germline V gene. The CDR3 runs to 15 residues. Trimming left V 2 bases short and J 10 bases short, with 21 bases between. This CDR3 reads CASSLSRSYAGLQYF. CDR3 bases: TGTGCCAGCAGCTTATCGCGCAGCTACGCTGGGCTACAGTACTTC.

In the case of this clone: The junction does not match germline at one end; this may be a read error. The rearrangement uses TRBV7-6 and TRBJ2-1; 12 bases map to TRBD2. CDR3 length: 15 residues. The germline V gene encodes CDR1 SGHVS and CDR2 FNYEAQ. CDR3 sequence (DNA): TGTGCCAGCAGTCCACTAGCGGGGGGATACACTGAGCAGTTCTTC. It codes for CASSPLAGGYTEQFF.